This TCR beta chain was recorded in a study of T cells in Graves' hyperthyroidism and ophthalmopathy. Study context: It was at initial diagnosis, before any treatment, that peripheral blood was collected. Notes on the study in general: A 13 V-J signature model discriminated ophthalmopathy versus stable hyperthyroidism.

It was at first hyperthyroidism diagnosis, before any ophthalmopathy symptoms, that the blood sample was taken. The CDR3 totals 18 residues. The germline gives CDR1 KGHSH, CDR2 LQKENI. Trimming pared 3 bases from V and 0 bases from J, leaving 15 bases between. This clonotype was seen at least ten times. Its matching antigen is unknown. RNA transcripts yielded amplified TCR beta CDR3 regions. The primer set for the first-round RT-PCR of the TCR CDR3 was HTBI. TCRdb analysed the multiplex PCR reads with MiXCR anew, one entry per CDR3 protein. Of 250,000 to 300,000 distinct CDR3 sequences listed, 13% were seen once; the top ten hold roughly 8.5%.

The source is a woman aged 25 to 39 with Graves' hyperthyroidism that later progressed to Graves' ophthalmopathy. The chain has TRBV18 and TRBJ2-6; D possibly corresponds to TRBD2 (6 bases). The sample comprised blood. The CDR3 nucleotides read TGTGCCAGCTCACCCCGTACGCCCGGGGGCTCTGGGGCCAACGTCCTGACTTTC. This gives the protein CASSPRTPGGSGANVLTF.